One and the same sample provided the 18 T cell receptor beta chains below, sequenced in a study of cytomegalovirus exposure and HLA in healthy donors. The PCR was carried out with 60 Vbeta primers and 13 Jbeta primers. Method: immunoSEQ multiplex PCR; TCRdb's copy keeps in-frame clones and lacks some. This repertoire shows around 190,000 clones, 75% to 90% found once; its top ten account for around 0.3%. The sequenced sample consisted of PBMCs. Receptors were obtained from a woman between 25 and 40 years old in good health and CMV-seronegative.

The chain carries TRBV5-4 and TRBJ1-2; TRBD1 is a possible D gene (6 bases). This CDR3 comprises 13 residues. The germline V gene has CDR1 SGHNT and CDR2 YYREEE (reference sequence). Trimming removed 5 bases at V and 8 bases at J, with 16 bases between. In DNA form, the CDR3 reads TGTGCCAGCAGATACCAACAGGGTAGCGGCTACACCTTC. Translated: CASRYQQGSGYTF.

This chain links TRBV7-8 with TRBJ1-2, with a tentative D call TRBD1 (6 bases). From germline, CDR1 is SGHVS and CDR2 FQNEAQ. The CDR3 length is 15 residues. Between the trimmed V and J ends, which lost 5 bases and 4 bases, there was a span of 17 bases. CDR3 residues: CASSLSWGPSYGYTF. The DNA for the CDR3 is TGTGCCAGCAGCCTTAGTTGGGGGCCCAGCTATGGCTACACCTTC.

The V gene is TRBV5-1, the J gene TRBJ2-3; no clear D. V was clipped by 0 bases and J by 3 bases, with 11 bases between them. CDR1 is SGHRS and CDR2 is YFSETQ in the germline V gene. This CDR3 is 15 amino acids long. CDR3 coding DNA: TGCGCCAGCAGCTTGGTTAGCCCCGGGACAGATACGCAGTATTTT. As protein: CASSLVSPGTDTQYF.

This chain joins TRBV19 and TRBJ1-1; a weak D match, TRBD1 (5 bases). From germline, CDR1 is LNHDA and CDR2 SQIVND (reference sequence). V shed 9 bases and J shed 3 bases, with 11 bases lying between them. The CDR3 is made up of 12 amino acids. The CDR3 coding sequence is TGTGCCAGCGCGACGGGGGACACTGAAGCTTTCTTT. This translates into CASATGDTEAFF.

This clone has just one count. V and J are TRBV5-3 and TRBJ2-2; 12 bases map to TRBD2. TRBV5-3 is annotated as an ORF whose role is uncertain. With V trimmed by 4 bases and J by 5 bases, 9 bases remained unmatched. The CDR3 runs 17 residues. CDR3 nucleotide sequence: TGTGCCAGAAGCGCCCGGACTAGCGGGGATCGAACCGGGGAGCTGTTTTTT. The encoded protein is CARSARTSGDRTGELFF.

The V call is TRBV19, the J call TRBJ2-2; no clear D. The CDR3 has 16 residues. Germline V gene sequence: CDR1 LNHDA, CDR2 SQIVND (reference sequence). The V gene lost 2 bases and the J gene lost 3 bases, with 13 bases spanning the gap. The CDR3 spells CASSITLGPDTGELFF. CDR3 in DNA: TGTGCCAGTAGTATAACCCTCGGTCCCGACACCGGGGAGCTGTTTTTT.

This chain links TRBV2 with TRBJ2-1, with no clear D. Germline V CDR1 and CDR2: SNHLY, FYNNEI. CDR3 size: 13 residues. Trimming stripped 3 bases from V and 8 bases from J, with 11 bases between. The CDR3 coding sequence is TGTGCCAGCAGTGACCAGGTTACAGATGAGCAGTTCTTC. It translates to CASSDQVTDEQFF.

The V and J genes are TRBV5-6 and TRBJ2-5; 11 bases map to TRBD1. The DNA end is more similar to TRBJ2-7, so the J call may be wrong. Looked up from germline, CDR1 is SGHDT and CDR2 is YYEEEE. The CDR3 spans 16 residues. As DNA, the CDR3 is TGTGCCAGCAGCTCCGGGTTCGGGACAGGGGGATACGAGCAGTACTTC. Its translation is CASSSGFGTGGYEQYF.

This chain uses TRBV11-2 with TRBJ1-6, with D unresolved. The CDR3 spans 14 residues. Germline values: CDR1 SGHAT, CDR2 FQNNGV. V gave up 3 bases and J gave up 5 bases, with 8 bases separating them. CDR3 loop: CASSFGTDNSPLHF. DNA of the CDR3: TGTGCCAGCAGCTTTGGCACCGATAATTCACCCCTCCACTTT.

The CDR3 reads CAIGQGEKLFF. DNA of the CDR3: TGTGCCATCGGTCAGGGGGAAAAACTGTTTTTT. The chain carries TRBV10-3 and TRBJ1-4, with a possible D match to TRBD1 (6 bases). The germline V gene encodes CDR1 ENHRY and CDR2 SYGVKD. The ends were cut back, 8 bases at V and 8 bases at J, with 9 bases in the middle. This CDR3 spans 11 amino acids.

The chain recombines TRBV6-6 with TRBJ1-2; D is unclear. CDR3 length equals 14 residues. V dropped 0 bases and J dropped 4 bases, with 9 bases sitting between them. Germline CDR1 reads MNHNY; CDR2 reads SVGAGI (reference sequence). The CDR3 sequence is CASSYSRDFYGYTF. In DNA form, the CDR3 reads TGTGCCAGCAGTTACTCCCGGGATTTCTATGGCTACACCTTC.

This clone was seen only once. DNA of the CDR3: TGTGCCAGCAGATTGGGACAGGGAAGGTGGAATGAGCAGTTCTTC. It is translated as CASRLGQGRWNEQFF. The chain employs TRBV2 and TRBJ2-1; 9 bases align to TRBD1. Germline CDR1 SNHLY, CDR2 FYNNEI. The CDR3 runs 15 residues. The V segment lost 6 bases and the J segment 7 bases; nucleotides outside the gene matches: 10.

This chain links TRBV28 with TRBJ2-1; D is perhaps TRBD1 (6 bases). Germline V gene lookup returns CDR1 MDHEN and CDR2 SYDVKM. Trimming shortened V by 2 bases and J by 4 bases, and 18 bases separated the two germline ends. The CDR3 length is 17 residues. CDR3 amino acids: CASSLNLQQGPYNEQFF. Written as DNA, the CDR3 is TGTGCCAGCAGTTTAAACCTCCAGCAGGGGCCTTACAATGAGCAGTTCTTC.

This clone showed up just a few times. This sequence joins TRBV5-1 and TRBJ2-7; 8 bases are a match to TRBD1. V shed 4 bases and J 1 base; nucleotides not matched to a gene: 7. Germline loops: CDR1 SGHRS, CDR2 YFSETQ. The CDR3 is 15 residues long. The CDR3 sequence is CASSTIGQGSYEQYF. For the CDR3, the DNA is TGCGCCAGCAGCACCATCGGACAGGGTTCCTACGAGCAGTACTTC. The full variable domain, rest sourced from reference TRBV5-1 and TRBJ2-7, is KAGVTQTPRYLIKTRGQQVTLSCSPISGHRSVSWYQQTPGQGLQFLFEYFSETQRNKGNFPGRFSGRQFSNSRSEMNVSTLELGDSALYLCASSTIGQGSYEQYFGPGTRLTVT.

V is TRBV11-1 and J is TRBJ2-1, with a weak D call TRBD1 (5 bases). Trimming stripped 5 bases from V and 8 bases from J, with 19 bases between. The CDR3 is 15 amino acids. Germline-derived CDR1 and CDR2 are SGHAT and FQDESV (reference sequence). CDR3 sequence reads: CASSPEGAVTDEQFF. In nucleotides, the CDR3 is TGTGCCAGCAGCCCAGAAGGGGCGGTGACGGATGAGCAGTTCTTC.

The J gene is TRBJ2-1, the V gene TRBV19; 9 bases align to TRBD1. V gave up 5 bases and J gave up 8 bases; unmatched junction bases: 7. The germline V gene has CDR1 LNHDA and CDR2 SQIVND (reference sequence). This CDR3 has 14 amino acids. The CDR3 nucleotides read TGTGCCAGTAGTGAAAACAGGGGGCGGGATGAGCAGTTCTTC. As protein: CASSENRGRDEQFF.

This chain connects TRBV2 to TRBJ1-2, with TRBD1 as a possible D gene (5 bases). This CDR3 is built from 16 residues. The germline V gene encodes CDR1 SNHLY and CDR2 FYNNEI. V was clipped by 6 bases and J by 3 bases, with 20 bases between them. The CDR3 protein is CASSETPEGEYYGYTF. As DNA, the CDR3 is TGTGCCAGCAGCGAGACACCCGAAGGGGAATACTATGGCTACACCTTC.

V gene TRBV6-5 combines with J gene TRBJ2-2; the D is unclear. Germline V gene data show CDR1 as MNHEY and CDR2 as SVGAGI. With 6 bases removed from V and 4 bases from J, the gap between germline ends came to 9 bases. This CDR3 comprises 13 residues. CDR3 region: CASRRSATGELFF. CDR3 coding DNA: TGTGCCAGCAGGCGGTCGGCCACCGGGGAGCTGTTTTTT.